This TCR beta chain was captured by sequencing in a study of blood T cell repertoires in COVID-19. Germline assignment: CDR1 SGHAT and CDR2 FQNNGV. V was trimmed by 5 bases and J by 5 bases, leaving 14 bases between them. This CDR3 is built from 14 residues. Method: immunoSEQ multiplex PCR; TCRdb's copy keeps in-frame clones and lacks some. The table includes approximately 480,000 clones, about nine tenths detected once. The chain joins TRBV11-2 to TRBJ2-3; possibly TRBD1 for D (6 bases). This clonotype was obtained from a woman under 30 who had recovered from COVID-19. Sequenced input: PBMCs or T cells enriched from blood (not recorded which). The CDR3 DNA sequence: TGTGCCAGCAGCCCGAATCGGGGACAAGATACGCAGTATTTT. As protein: CASSPNRGQDTQYF.